Sequencing of this T cell receptor (beta chain) was carried out in a study of blood T cell repertoires in COVID-19. Whole-study context: From T cells, B-cell-depleted T cells, or PBMCs came the material, which was cDNA or gDNA.

The assay was immunoSEQ multiplex PCR, and TCRdb's table has in-frame clones only and misses some. The table shows approximately 110,000 clones, with approximately 87% occurring only once. The germline V gene has CDR1 SNHLY and CDR2 FYNNEI. Germline trimming cut 6 bases from V and 4 bases from J; bases unmatched to any gene: 3. CDR3 size: 13 residues. J is TRBJ1-5 and V is TRBV2; TRBD1 aligns across 7 bases. The sequence was collected from a woman aged 45-59 years with acute or convalescent COVID-19. Sequenced material: peripheral blood. This CDR3 is CASRVTGNQPQHF. As DNA, the CDR3 is TGTGCCAGCAGGGTGACAGGGAATCAGCCCCAGCATTTT.